These 15 T cell receptor beta chains originate from one sample sequenced in a study of T cells expressing NK-cell markers. Reprocessing the 5' RACE reads, TCRdb reports a single entry for every CDR3 protein and omits DNA. The sample includes more than 400,000 distinct CDR3 sequences. Sample: blood T cells: a sorted CD56 or NKG2C T cell subset, CD4+ or CD8+ T cells, or bulk PBMC T cells (not recorded which). These receptors all stem from a woman between 18 and 69 years old in good health.

The gene calls are TRBV19 and TRBJ2-1; TCRdb selects TRBD1, and the lack of DNA leaves this call unchecked. CDR3 length: 15 amino acids. Germline V lookup: CDR1 LNHDA, CDR2 SQIVND (reference sequence). CDR3 sequence: CASSVSLSSYNEQFF.

The V call is TRBV29-1, the J call TRBJ1-4. The CDR3 is 11 residues long. Germline V lookup: CDR1 SQVTM, CDR2 ANQGSEA. The CDR3 spells CSGEEGEKLFF.

The V call is TRBV20-1, the J call TRBJ2-7. CDR3 length: 14 residues. Germline CDR1 is DFQATT and CDR2 is SNEGSKA (reference sequence). CDR3 region: CSAIKPSSSYEQYF.

V is TRBV20-1 and J is TRBJ2-1; TCRdb indicates TRBD2, and absent DNA this call remains unverified. There are 16 residues in the CDR3. The germline V gene encodes CDR1 DFQATT and CDR2 SNEGSKA (reference sequence). The CDR3 loop reads CSAIPEAGGTYNEQFF.

The rearrangement uses TRBV4-3 and TRBJ2-7; TCRdb proposes TRBD2, but this gene call is untestable without DNA. This CDR3 has 14 amino acids. Germline assignment: CDR1 LGHNA and CDR2 YSLEER. The CDR3 spells CASSQRSGSSEQYF.

The chain is built from TRBV20-1 and TRBJ2-3; TCRdb indicates TRBD2, and absent DNA this call remains unverified. The length of the CDR3 is 14 residues. Looked up from germline, CDR1 is DFQATT and CDR2 is SNEGSKA (reference sequence). CDR3: CSARVGGPSDTQYF.

V gene TRBV12-3 or TRBV12-4 combines with J gene TRBJ2-3; there is no DNA to check the TCRdb D call of TRBD2. The CDR3 spans 16 residues. CDR3 loop: CASSFGGGVETDTQYF.

The chain recombines TRBV4-3 with TRBJ1-2. Per the germline V gene, CDR1 is LGHNA and CDR2 is YSLEER. This CDR3 is built from 14 residues. CDR3 amino acids: CASSQVRGGDGYTF.

The chain couples TRBV20-1 to TRBJ2-1; the D call from TCRdb, TRBD1, cannot be confirmed without DNA. The CDR3 loop spans 16 amino acids. Germline V gene sequence: CDR1 DFQATT, CDR2 SNEGSKA (reference sequence). The CDR3 loop reads CSARVRGGSSYNEQFF.

J is TRBJ2-1 and V is TRBV7-9. This CDR3 comprises 15 residues. Germline V lookup: CDR1 SEHNR, CDR2 FQNEAQ (reference sequence). The CDR3 loop is CASSLVGTQYNEQFF.

The V and J genes are TRBV9 and TRBJ2-2. The germline gives CDR1 SGDLS, CDR2 YYNGEE. The CDR3 sequence is 14 residues long. Here the CDR3 reads CASNPHENTGELFF.

This chain joins TRBV5-4 and TRBJ2-7. In germline, CDR1 is SGHNT, CDR2 YYREEE (reference sequence). The CDR3 totals 14 residues. The chain's CDR3 is CASSLSGIAYEQYF.

The J gene is TRBJ1-3, the V gene TRBV5-1; as DNA is missing, the TRBD1 call by TCRdb cannot be tested. CDR3 size: 15 residues. From germline, CDR1 is SGHRS and CDR2 YFSETQ. This chain's CDR3 is CASSPGTDSGNTIYF.

The rearrangement uses TRBV7-6 and TRBJ1-6. The CDR3 contains 14 residues. The germline CDR1 and CDR2 sequences are SGHVS and FNYEAQ. The CDR3 loop is CASSQSSGRSPLHF.

The V call is TRBV12-3 or TRBV12-4, the J call TRBJ2-7. The CDR3 spans 14 residues. The CDR3 protein is CASLLPRGPDEQYF.